The rows below give T cell receptor beta chains drawn from one sample of a study of glioma-infiltrating T cells after dendritic cell vaccination. Produced via immunoSEQ multiplex PCR; TCRdb's table is partial and in-frame only. The sample includes some 90,000 clones, about 81% of them seen just once. The sample consisted of blood, taken after dendritic cell vaccination. Every receptor here comes from a human donor with glioblastoma. The CDR3 runs from the conserved cysteine through the conserved F or W. D genes are given only for firm matches. Size values are once, few and many counts, or a class for expanded clones, and some rows have none.

v_call	j_call	d_call	clone_size	cdr3_nt	cdr3_aa
TRBV7-7	TRBJ2-5	TRBD1	.	TGTGCCAGCAGCTTAGGGGGGGACAGGAAAGAGACCCAGTACTTC	CASSLGGDRKETQYF
TRBV5-4	TRBJ2-3	.	.	TGTGCCAGCAGCTTGTCCGGAGTCGGCACAGATACGCAGTATTTT	CASSLSGVGTDTQYF
TRBV19	TRBJ1-2	.	.	TGTGCCAGTAGTCCCGACTACCTCTATGGCTACACCTTC	CASSPDYLYGYTF
TRBV10-3	TRBJ2-2	.	few	TGTGCCATCAGCGACACACAGTCCGGGGAGCTGTTTTTT	CAISDTQSGELFF
TRBV7-2	TRBJ2-5	.	.	TGTGCCAGCAGACAAACGGGTCAAAAAGAGACCCAGTACTTC	CASRQTGQKETQYF
TRBV5-1	TRBJ2-3	.	.	TGCGCCAGCAGCTTGGAGCTCGGCGGGGGCCGAGATACGCAGTATTTT	CASSLELGGGRDTQYF
TRBV5-6	TRBJ2-5	TRBD2	.	TGTGCCAGCAGCTTGGGACTAGCGGGATCCAAAGGAGAGACCCAGTACTTC	CASSLGLAGSKGETQYF
TRBV29-1	TRBJ2-3	.	once	TGCAGCGTTGCGGAGAACACAGATACGCAGTATTTT	CSVAENTDTQYF
TRBV19	TRBJ1-3	.	.	TGTGCCAGTACCACGGTAGAGGCTGGAAACACCATATATTTT	CASTTVEAGNTIYF
TRBV6-5	TRBJ2-3	TRBD1	once	TGTGCCAGCAGTCTGGGACAGGGGTTAGATACGCAGTATTTT	CASSLGQGLDTQYF
TRBV7-9	TRBJ2-1	TRBD1	.	TGTGCCAGCAGCCCACGGACAGGGGTTGGGTCCTACAATGAGCAGTTCTTC	CASSPRTGVGSYNEQFF
TRBV7-6	TRBJ1-5	.	.	TGTGCCAGCAGCTTAGGAAGGGGGAACCAGCCCCAGCATTTT	CASSLGRGNQPQHF
TRBV28	TRBJ1-4	.	.	TGTGCCAGCAGTTTTACAGGGATCGGGAGGGAAAAACTGTTTTTT	CASSFTGIGREKLFF
TRBV2	TRBJ1-2	.	.	TGTGCCAGCAGGAGAGGACAGTACGACGGCTACACCTTC	CASRRGQYDGYTF
TRBV5-1	TRBJ2-7	TRBD1	.	TGCGCCAGCAGTATTGGACAGGGGAAGAACGAGCAGTACTTC	CASSIGQGKNEQYF
TRBV4-2	TRBJ2-7	TRBD1	few	TGTGCCAGCAGCCAGCCGACAGGGGTCACCTACGAGCAGTACTTC	CASSQPTGVTYEQYF
TRBV5-4	TRBJ1-2	TRBD1	.	TGTGCCAGCAGCCGTAACCGGGACAGAAGCAACTATGGCTACACCTTC	CASSRNRDRSNYGYTF
TRBV5-6	TRBJ1-2	TRBD1	few	TGTGCCAGCAGCGTTGGGACAGGGGGACTTAACTATGGCTACACCTTC	CASSVGTGGLNYGYTF
TRBV5-6	TRBJ2-1	.	.	TGTGCCAGCATGCCGAGGATGCCGGGGAGGTCCCGTTACAATGAGCAGTTCTTC	CASMPRMPGRSRYNEQFF
TRBV6-1	TRBJ1-6	.	few	TGTGCCAGCACCTCAGGGGATTCACCCCTCCACTTT	CASTSGDSPLHF
TRBV2	TRBJ1-3	TRBD1	.	TGTGCCAGCAGCAATGACAGGGCTCAACCTGGAAACACCATATATTTT	CASSNDRAQPGNTIYF
TRBV2	TRBJ2-7	.	.	TGTGCCAGCAGAAAGGACAACTACGAGCAGTACTTC	CASRKDNYEQYF
TRBV4-1	TRBJ2-7	TRBD1	few	TGCGCCAGCAGCCAAGAATTGACAGGGGTCTACGAGCAGTACTTC	CASSQELTGVYEQYF
TRBV7-3	TRBJ2-5	.	.	TGTGCCAGCAGCCTAGGACAAGACCAGTACTTC	CASSLGQDQYF
TRBV5-5	TRBJ1-1	TRBD1	.	TGTGCCAGCAGCTCCGGACAGGGGAACACTGAAGCTTTCTTT	CASSSGQGNTEAFF
TRBV5-4	TRBJ2-3	.	.	TGTGCCAGCAGCTTGGGCGGGGTGGGCACAGATACGCAGTATTTT	CASSLGGVGTDTQYF
TRBV4-1	TRBJ2-5	.	few	TGCGCCAGCAGCCAAGTCTCGGGTCGGATAGGGACCCAGTACTTC	CASSQVSGRIGTQYF
TRBV5-1	TRBJ2-1	.	.	TGCGCCAGCAGCTACACTCCAGGCCGAGAGCAGTTCTTC	CASSYTPGREQFF
TRBV13	TRBJ2-5	.	.	TGTGCCAGCAGCTTAGCTTCCGGGGGGCGCGAGACCCAGTACTTC	CASSLASGGRETQYF
TRBV5-8	TRBJ1-5	TRBD1	medium-sized	TGTGCCAGCAGTCGAGAGACAGGGGGCAATCAGCCCCAGCATTTT	CASSRETGGNQPQHF
TRBV7-8	TRBJ1-2	TRBD1	.	TGTGCCAGCAGCTTAGGTCTGGAGACAGGGGGTGTGGGTGGCTACACCTTC	CASSLGLETGGVGGYTF
TRBV6-5	TRBJ2-5	.	once	TGTGCCAGCAGTTACTCATGGCTAGCGGAGACCCAGTACTTC	CASSYSWLAETQYF
TRBV5-4	TRBJ1-4	TRBD1	.	TGTGCCAGCAGCTTGGAGGGGGCAGGGGGTGAAAAACTGTTTTTT	CASSLEGAGGEKLFF
TRBV7-3	TRBJ1-1	.	.	TGTGCCAGCAGCCCCACCCCTTTTAGGAACACTGAAGCTTTCTTT	CASSPTPFRNTEAFF
TRBV10-2	TRBJ2-1	TRBD2	.	TGCGCCAGCAGCATCAGGGACTACGATGAGCAGTTCTTC	CASSIRDYDEQFF
TRBV19	TRBJ1-1	.	.	TGTGCCAGTAGTATTGCGGGGACGGGCAACACTGAAGCTTTCTTT	CASSIAGTGNTEAFF